The clone carrying this TCR beta chain came up many times. The data originate from a study of blood T cells in healthy people across ages. A second PCR, run for roughly 7 to 11 cycles, used a sample-barcoded 5' primer plus a J-beta primer mix. MiXCR, run by TCRdb on the 5' RACE reads, gives a single entry per CDR3 protein. The table records around 1,600,000 distinct CDR3 sequences, around 40% of them present only once. Germline CDR1 is SQVTM and CDR2 is ANQGSEA. The V end lost 4 bases, the J end lost 5 bases, and 13 bases lay between the germline ends. CDR3 length equals 13 residues. The sequence derives from a woman aged 18 to 35 in good health. V usage is TRBV29-1 and J usage is TRBJ2-3; D unclear. Sequenced input: blood. The CDR3 sequence: CSVGRLSGDTQYF. DNA of the CDR3: TGCAGCGTTGGGCGGTTGTCGGGAGATACGCAGTATTTT.